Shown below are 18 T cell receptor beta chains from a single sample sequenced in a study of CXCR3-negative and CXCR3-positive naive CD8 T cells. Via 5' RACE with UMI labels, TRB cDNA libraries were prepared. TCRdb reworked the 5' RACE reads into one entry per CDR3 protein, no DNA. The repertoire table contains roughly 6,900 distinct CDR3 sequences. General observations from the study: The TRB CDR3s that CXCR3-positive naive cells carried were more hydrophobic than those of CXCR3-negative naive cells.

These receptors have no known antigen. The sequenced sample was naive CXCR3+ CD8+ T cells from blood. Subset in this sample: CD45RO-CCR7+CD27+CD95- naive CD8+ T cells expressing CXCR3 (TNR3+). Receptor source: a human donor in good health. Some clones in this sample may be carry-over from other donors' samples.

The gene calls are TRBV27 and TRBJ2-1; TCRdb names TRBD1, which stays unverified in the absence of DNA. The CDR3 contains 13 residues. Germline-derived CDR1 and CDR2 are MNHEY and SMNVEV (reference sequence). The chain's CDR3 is CASSLSGAGEQFF.

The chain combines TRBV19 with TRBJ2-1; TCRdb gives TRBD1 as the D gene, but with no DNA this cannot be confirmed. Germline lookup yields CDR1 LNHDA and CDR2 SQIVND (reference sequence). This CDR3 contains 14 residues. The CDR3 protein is CASSTGTGYNEQFF.

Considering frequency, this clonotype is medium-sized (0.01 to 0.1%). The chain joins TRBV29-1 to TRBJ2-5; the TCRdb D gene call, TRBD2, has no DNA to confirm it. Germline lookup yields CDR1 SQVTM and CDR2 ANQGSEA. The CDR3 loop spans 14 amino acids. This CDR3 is CSVTLTSGEETQYF.

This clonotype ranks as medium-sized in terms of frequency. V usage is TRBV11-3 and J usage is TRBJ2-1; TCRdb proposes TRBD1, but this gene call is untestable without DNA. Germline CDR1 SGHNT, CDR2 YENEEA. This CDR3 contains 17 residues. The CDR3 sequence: CASSLPRGGGGGHEQFF.

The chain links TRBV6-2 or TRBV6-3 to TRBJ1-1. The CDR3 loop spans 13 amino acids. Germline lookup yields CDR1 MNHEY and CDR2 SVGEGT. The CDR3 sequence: CASSYGFSTEAFF.

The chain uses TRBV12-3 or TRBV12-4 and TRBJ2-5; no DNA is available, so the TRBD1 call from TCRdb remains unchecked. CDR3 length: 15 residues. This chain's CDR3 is CASSLSGAVGETQYF.

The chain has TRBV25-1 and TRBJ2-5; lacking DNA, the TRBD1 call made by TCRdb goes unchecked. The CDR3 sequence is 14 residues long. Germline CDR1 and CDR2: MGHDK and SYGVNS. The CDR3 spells CASRTEEGGETQYF. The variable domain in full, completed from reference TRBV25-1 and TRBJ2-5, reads EADIYQTPRYLVIGTGKKITLECSQTMGHDKMYWYQQDPGMELHLIHYSYGVNSTEKGDLSSESTVSRIRTEHFPLTLESARPSHTSQYLCASRTEEGGETQYFGPGTRLLVL.

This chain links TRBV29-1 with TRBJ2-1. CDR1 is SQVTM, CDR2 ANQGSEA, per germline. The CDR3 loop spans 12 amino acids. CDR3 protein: CSVEDSYNEQFF.

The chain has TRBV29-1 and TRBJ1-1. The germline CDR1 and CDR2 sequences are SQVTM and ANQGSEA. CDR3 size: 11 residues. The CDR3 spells CSVESLGEAFF.

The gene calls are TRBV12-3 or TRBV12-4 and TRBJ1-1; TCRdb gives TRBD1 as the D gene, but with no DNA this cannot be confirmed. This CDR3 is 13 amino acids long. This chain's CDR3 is CASSLAGASSAFF.

The CDR3 loop reads CASSYGTATEAFF. The chain joins TRBV5-6 to TRBJ1-1; no DNA is available, so the TRBD1 call from TCRdb remains unchecked. Germline CDR1 is SGHDT and CDR2 is YYEEEE. The CDR3 contains 13 residues.

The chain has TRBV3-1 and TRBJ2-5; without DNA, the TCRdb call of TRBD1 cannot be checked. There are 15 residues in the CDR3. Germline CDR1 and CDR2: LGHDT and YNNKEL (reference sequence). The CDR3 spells CASSQGERGAETQYF.

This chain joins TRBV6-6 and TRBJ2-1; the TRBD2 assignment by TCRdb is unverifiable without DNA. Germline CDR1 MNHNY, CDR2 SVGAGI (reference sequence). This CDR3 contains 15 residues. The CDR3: CASSNGTRVFNEQFF.

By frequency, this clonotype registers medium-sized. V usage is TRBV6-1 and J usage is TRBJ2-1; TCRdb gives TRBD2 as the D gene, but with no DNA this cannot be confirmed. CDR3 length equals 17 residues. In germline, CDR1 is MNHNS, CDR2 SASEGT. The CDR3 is CASSESPGQEGRNEQFF.

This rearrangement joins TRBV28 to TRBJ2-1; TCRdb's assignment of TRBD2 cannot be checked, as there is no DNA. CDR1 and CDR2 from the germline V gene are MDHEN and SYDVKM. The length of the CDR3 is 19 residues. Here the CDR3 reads CASTPEEGGPVLVYNEQFF.

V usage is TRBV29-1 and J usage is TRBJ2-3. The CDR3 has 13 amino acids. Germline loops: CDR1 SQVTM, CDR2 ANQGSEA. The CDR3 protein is CSVELENTDTQYF.

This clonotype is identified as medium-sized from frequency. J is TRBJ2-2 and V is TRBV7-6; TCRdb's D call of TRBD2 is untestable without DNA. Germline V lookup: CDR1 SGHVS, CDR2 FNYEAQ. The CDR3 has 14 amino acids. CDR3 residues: CASSLFAGTGELFF.

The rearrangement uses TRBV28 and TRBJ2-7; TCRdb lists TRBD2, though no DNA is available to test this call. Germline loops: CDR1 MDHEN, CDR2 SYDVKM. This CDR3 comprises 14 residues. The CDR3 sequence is CASSYLAGTYEQYF. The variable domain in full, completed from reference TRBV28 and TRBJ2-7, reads DVKVTQSSRYLVKRTGEKVFLECVQDMDHENMFWYRQDPGLGLRLIYFSYDVKMKEKGDIPEGYSVSREKKERFSLILESASTNQTSMYLCASSYLAGTYEQYFGPGTRLTVT.